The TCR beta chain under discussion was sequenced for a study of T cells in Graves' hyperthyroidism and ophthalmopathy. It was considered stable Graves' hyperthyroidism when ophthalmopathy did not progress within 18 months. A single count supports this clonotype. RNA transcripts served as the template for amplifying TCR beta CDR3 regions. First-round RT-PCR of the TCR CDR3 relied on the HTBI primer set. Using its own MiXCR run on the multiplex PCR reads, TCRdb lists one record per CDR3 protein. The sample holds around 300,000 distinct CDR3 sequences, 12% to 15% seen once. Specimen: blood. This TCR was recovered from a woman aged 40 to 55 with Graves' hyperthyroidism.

The CDR3 region is CASSIGQGDLYEQYF. Written as DNA, the CDR3 is TGCGCCAGCAGCATAGGACAGGGGGATTTGTACGAGCAGTACTTC. V usage is TRBV5-1 and J usage is TRBJ2-7, with 10 bases fitting TRBD1. Germline assignment: CDR1 SGHRS and CDR2 YFSETQ. V shed 4 bases and J 4 bases; nucleotides not matched to a gene: 8. This CDR3 is built from 15 residues.